This TCR beta chain was sequenced in a study of blood T cell repertoires in COVID-19. About the research overall: PBMCs, B-cell-depleted T cells, or T cells were the source of the cDNA or gDNA that made up the material.

V lost 5 bases to trimming and J lost 3 bases; unmatched junction nucleotides: 9. CDR1 is SGHTA and CDR2 is FQGNSA in the germline V gene. The CDR3 has 18 amino acids. Sequencing was performed with immunoSEQ multiplex PCR; in TCRdb, only in-frame clones are kept and a portion is missing. The sample contains 150,000 to 200,000 clones, over 80% of which appear only once. Sequencing was performed on peripheral blood. This chain links TRBV7-2 with TRBJ2-3, with 15 bases fitting TRBD2. The TCR originated in a woman in her forties or fifties with acute or convalescent COVID-19. The CDR3 nucleotides are TGTGCCAGCAGCCCGGGCCGGACTAGCGGGAGGGCGACAGATACGCAGTATTTT. Protein sequence: CASSPGRTSGRATDTQYF.